The 16 T cell receptor beta chains below come from one sample, sequenced in a study of blood T cell repertoires in COVID-19. TCRdb keeps only in-frame clones here, not all; method: immunoSEQ multiplex PCR. The sample shows 150,000 to 200,000 clones, 82% of them seen only once. Sequencing was carried out using peripheral blood. The receptor set was obtained from a woman between 55 and 75 years old with COVID-19, enrolled during active disease.

This chain uses TRBV27 with TRBJ1-2, with 8 bases fitting TRBD1. This CDR3 spans 13 amino acids. The V gene's germline CDR1 is MNHEY and CDR2 SMNVEV (reference sequence). V shed 6 bases and J 6 bases; nucleotides not matched to a gene: 6. CDR3 nucleotides: TGTGCCAGCAGGAACAGGGGGGGCGATGGCTACACCTTC. Translated: CASRNRGGDGYTF.

This chain links TRBV11-2 with TRBJ2-1, with 13 positions matching TRBD2. V lost 4 bases to trimming and J lost 10 bases; unmatched junction nucleotides: 7. Germline V gene data show CDR1 as SGHAT and CDR2 as FQNNGV. This CDR3 contains 15 residues. CDR3 amino acids: CASSYSGLAGKEQFF. The CDR3 nucleotides read TGTGCCAGCAGCTACTCGGGACTAGCGGGAAAAGAGCAGTTCTTC.

The table lists this clone with a count of one. The V and J genes are TRBV9 and TRBJ1-4; D unresolved. The CDR3 extends over 15 amino acids. Trimming removed 0 bases at V and 4 bases at J, with 10 bases between. From germline, CDR1 is SGDLS and CDR2 YYNGEE. The CDR3 sequence: CASSVGAGLNEKLFF. As DNA, the CDR3 is TGTGCCAGCAGCGTAGGGGCAGGACTTAATGAAAAACTGTTTTTT.

In its sample, this clone was seen a few times. The chain employs TRBV2 and TRBJ2-1; D might be TRBD2 (5 bases). CDR3 length: 13 amino acids. Germline CDR1 SNHLY, CDR2 FYNNEI. V lost 7 bases and J 7 bases, leaving 14 bases between the germline ends. CDR3 in amino acids: CASNLKPGNEQFF. The CDR3, as DNA: TGTGCCAGCAATTTAAAGCCGGGAAATGAGCAGTTCTTC.

The chain joins TRBV2 to TRBJ1-4, with D hard to call. Germline CDR1 and CDR2: SNHLY and FYNNEI. The CDR3 loop spans 13 amino acids. V gave up 4 bases and J gave up 2 bases, with 5 bases separating them. The chain's CDR3 is CASSGETNEKLFF. DNA of the CDR3: TGTGCCAGCAGTGGAGAGACTAATGAAAAACTGTTTTTT.

The chain is built from TRBV15 and TRBJ2-5; a possible D gene is TRBD1 (5 bases). The CDR3 is 14 amino acids. The V end lost 1 base, the J end lost 0 bases, and 6 bases lay between the germline ends. Germline loops: CDR1 LNHNV, CDR2 YYDKDF (reference sequence). CDR3 DNA: TGTGCCACCAGCAGAGGACAGAACCAAGAGACCCAGTACTTC. This sequence encodes CATSRGQNQETQYF.

J is TRBJ2-7 and V is TRBV28; 9 bases fit TRBD1. CDR3 size: 14 residues. V gave up 6 bases and J gave up 6 bases; unmatched junction bases: 9. CDR1 is MDHEN, CDR2 SYDVKM, per germline. The CDR3 coding sequence is TGTGCCAGCAGCTTACAGGGGGCGGTGGGCGAGCAGTACGTC. Amino acid sequence: CASSLQGAVGEQYV.

This sequence joins TRBV7-8 and TRBJ2-1; 7 bases agree with TRBD2. V lost 5 bases and J lost 7; bases outside the gene matches: 20. Looked up from germline, CDR1 is SGHVS and CDR2 is FQNEAQ. There are 18 residues in the CDR3. CDR3 sequence (DNA): TGTGCCAGCAGCACACGACGAAGGCGGGGGAGCAGGCAAAATGAGCAGTTCTTC. Its protein product is CASSTRRRRGSRQNEQFF.

The chain employs TRBV30 and TRBJ2-3; 11 nucleotides line up with TRBD2. The germline V gene has CDR1 GTSNPN and CDR2 SVGIG (reference sequence). Germline trimming cut 8 bases from V and 7 bases from J; bases unmatched to any gene: 11. This CDR3 region has 14 residues. CDR3 sequence (DNA): TGTGCCGGAGATAGCGGGGGGGCCGGGAATACGCAGTATTTT. Protein: CAGDSGGAGNTQYF.

This chain uses TRBV6-5 with TRBJ1-5; weak D call: TRBD1 (5 bases). The V gene lost 0 bases and the J gene lost 7 bases, with 16 bases spanning the gap. The CDR3 covers 16 residues. Germline lookup yields CDR1 MNHEY and CDR2 SVGAGI. CDR3 sequence: CASSYSPRRGMQPQHF. The CDR3 DNA follows: TGTGCCAGCAGTTACTCCCCTCGGAGGGGTATGCAGCCCCAGCATTTT.

The V call is TRBV19, the J call TRBJ2-3; the D is unclear. Trimming removed 7 bases at V and 1 base at J, with 15 bases between. CDR3 length: 15 amino acids. Germline CDR1 is LNHDA and CDR2 is SQIVND (reference sequence). This CDR3 reads CASTMSITGTDTQYF. The CDR3 DNA reads TGTGCCAGTACCATGAGTATAACTGGCACAGATACGCAGTATTTT.

The chain has TRBV6-5 and TRBJ1-6, with 7 positions matching TRBD1. After removal of 6 bases from V and 9 bases from J, the junction contained 5 bases not matched to a gene. Germline V gives CDR1 MNHEY, CDR2 SVGAGI. The CDR3 consists of 13 residues. CDR3 sequence: CASRTGFGSPLHF. In DNA form, the CDR3 reads TGTGCCAGCAGGACAGGGTTTGGTTCACCCCTCCACTTT.

The V gene is TRBV7-2, the J gene TRBJ2-5, with D perhaps TRBD1 (5 bases). This CDR3 is 15 amino acids long. V gave up 5 bases and J gave up 5 bases, with 18 bases separating them. The germline gives CDR1 SGHTA, CDR2 FQGNSA. The CDR3 spells CASSPGQGLGETQYF. DNA of the CDR3: TGTGCCAGCAGCCCAGGCCAGGGTCTAGGGGAGACCCAGTACTTC.

DNA of the CDR3: TGTGCCAGCAGCCTCCAGGTGGGAAACACCATATATTTT. It specifies CASSLQVGNTIYF. The chain uses TRBV7-2 and TRBJ1-3; no reliable D call. Trimming shortened V by 5 bases and J by 4 bases, and 9 bases separated the two germline ends. This CDR3 has 13 amino acids. Per germline, CDR1 SGHTA and CDR2 FQGNSA.

This clone came up once. One end of the junction is discordant with germline, which a read error may explain. V is TRBV7-8 and J is TRBJ1-1; D perhaps matches TRBD1 (5 bases). Germline V gives CDR1 SGHVS, CDR2 FQNEAQ. The CDR3 totals 14 residues. CDR3 coding DNA: TGTGCCAGCAGCTTAGCGGGCGCGGGGACGGACGCCGGATTT. This sequence encodes CASSLAGAGTDAGF.

The rearrangement joins TRBV7-9 to TRBJ2-4; the match to TRBD1 covers 8 bases. Germline CDR1 and CDR2: SEHNR and FQNEAQ (reference sequence). The junction had 5 bases not matched to a gene; V was cut back by 5 bases and J by 5 bases. This CDR3 is 14 amino acids long. CDR3 in DNA: TGTGCCAGCAGCCTGGGACAGGCTGAAAACATTCAGTACTTC. It translates to CASSLGQAENIQYF.